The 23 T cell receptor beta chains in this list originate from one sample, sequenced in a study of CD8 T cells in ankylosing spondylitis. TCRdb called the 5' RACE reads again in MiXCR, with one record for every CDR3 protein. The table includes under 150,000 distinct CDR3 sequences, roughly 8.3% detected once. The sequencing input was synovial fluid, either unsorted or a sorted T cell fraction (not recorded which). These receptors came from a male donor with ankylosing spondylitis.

The CDR3 coding sequence is TGCGCCAGCAGCTCTGGACAGTCGGGGGACACTGAAGCTTTCTTT. It specifies CASSSGQSGDTEAFF. The chain links TRBV5-1 to TRBJ1-1, with D possibly being TRBD1 (6 bases). V was shortened by 3 bases and J by 3 bases, with 15 bases between the two germline ends. The CDR3 loop spans 15 amino acids. From germline, CDR1 is SGHRS and CDR2 YFSETQ.

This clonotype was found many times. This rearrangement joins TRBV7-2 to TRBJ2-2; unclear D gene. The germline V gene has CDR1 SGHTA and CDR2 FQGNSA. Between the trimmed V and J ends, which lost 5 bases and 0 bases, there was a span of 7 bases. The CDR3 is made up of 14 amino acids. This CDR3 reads CASSLVPNTGELFF. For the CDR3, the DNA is TGTGCCAGCAGCCTCGTCCCGAACACCGGGGAGCTGTTTTTT.

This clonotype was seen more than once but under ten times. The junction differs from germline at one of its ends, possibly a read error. DNA of the CDR3: TGTACCAGCAGTTTCGAAACAGGACCCAGGGTCGGATCAAAAGAGCAGTACTTC. Protein product: CTSSFETGPRVGSKEQYF. This chain uses TRBV2 with TRBJ2-7; tentatively, D is TRBD1 (5 bases). Germline CDR1 SNHLY, CDR2 FYNNEI. The CDR3 has 18 amino acids. Filled out from reference TRBV2 and TRBJ2-7, the complete variable domain reads EPEVTQTPSHQVTQMGQEVILRCVPISNHLYFYWYRQILGQKVEFLVSFYNNEISEKSEIFDDQFSVERPDGSNFTLKIRSTKLEDSAMYFCTSSFETGPRVGSKEQYFGPGTRLTVT.

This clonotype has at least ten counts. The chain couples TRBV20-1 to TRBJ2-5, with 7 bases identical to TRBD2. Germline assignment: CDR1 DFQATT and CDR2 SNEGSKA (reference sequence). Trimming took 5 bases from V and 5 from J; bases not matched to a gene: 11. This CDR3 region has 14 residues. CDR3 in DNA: TGCAGTGCTGACCTTAACGGGGAGGGTGAGACCCAGTACTTC. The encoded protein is CSADLNGEGETQYF.

The CDR3 nucleotides read TGTGCCAGCAGTTACAACCCAAGGACGACCCAGTATTTT. Amino acids: CASSYNPRTTQYF. The chain combines TRBV6-5 with TRBJ2-3; D not resolved. V lost 2 bases to trimming and J lost 12 bases, with 15 bases between them. The CDR3 has 13 amino acids. Germline V gives CDR1 MNHEY, CDR2 SVGAGI.

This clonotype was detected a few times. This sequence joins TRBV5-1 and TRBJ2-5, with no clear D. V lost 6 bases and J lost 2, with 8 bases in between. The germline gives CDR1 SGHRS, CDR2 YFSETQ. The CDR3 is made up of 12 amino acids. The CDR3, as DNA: TGCGCCAGCACGGACCTTCAAGAGACCCAGTACTTC. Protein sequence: CASTDLQETQYF. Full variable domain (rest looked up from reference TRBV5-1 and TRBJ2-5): KAGVTQTPRYLIKTRGQQVTLSCSPISGHRSVSWYQQTPGQGLQFLFEYFSETQRNKGNFPGRFSGRQFSNSRSEMNVSTLELGDSALYLCASTDLQETQYFGPGTRLLVL.

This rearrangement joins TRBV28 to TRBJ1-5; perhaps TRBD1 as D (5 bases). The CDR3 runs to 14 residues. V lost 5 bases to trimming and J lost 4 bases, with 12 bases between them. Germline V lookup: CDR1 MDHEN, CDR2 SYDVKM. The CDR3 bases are TGTGCCAGCAGTGGGACGGTTCGAAATCAGCCCCAGCATTTT. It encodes CASSGTVRNQPQHF.

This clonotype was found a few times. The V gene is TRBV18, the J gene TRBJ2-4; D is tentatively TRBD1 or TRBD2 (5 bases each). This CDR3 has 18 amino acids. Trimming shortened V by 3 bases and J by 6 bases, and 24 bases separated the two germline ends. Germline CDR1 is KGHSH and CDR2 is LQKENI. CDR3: CASSPRGVTVASGNIQYF. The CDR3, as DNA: TGTGCCAGCTCACCCAGAGGGGTCACGGTGGCGTCGGGAAACATTCAGTACTTC. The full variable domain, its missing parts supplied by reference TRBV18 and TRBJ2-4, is NAGVMQNPRHLVRRRGQEARLRCSPMKGHSHVYWYRQLPEEGLKFMVYLQKENIIDESGMPKERFSAEFPKEGPSILRIQQVVRGDSAAYFCASSPRGVTVASGNIQYFGAGTRLSVL.

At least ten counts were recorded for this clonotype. Here the CDR3 reads CASTVGLAEGNEQFF. The CDR3 bases are TGTGCCAGCACTGTGGGACTAGCGGAGGGCAATGAGCAGTTCTTC. The chain couples TRBV2 to TRBJ2-1; 11 bases are a match to TRBD2. The CDR3 consists of 15 residues. Germline loops: CDR1 SNHLY, CDR2 FYNNEI. J gave up 6 bases and V 7 bases, and 8 bases lay outside the gene matches.

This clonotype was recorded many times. CDR3 DNA: TGCAGTGCTGCGGAGTTCCAAGAGACCCAGTACTTC. This gives the protein CSAAEFQETQYF. The chain has TRBV20-1 and TRBJ2-5; D is undetermined. Deletions cut 5 bases from V and 1 base from J, with 8 bases between. The length of the CDR3 is 12 residues. CDR1 is DFQATT, CDR2 SNEGSKA, per germline (reference sequence).

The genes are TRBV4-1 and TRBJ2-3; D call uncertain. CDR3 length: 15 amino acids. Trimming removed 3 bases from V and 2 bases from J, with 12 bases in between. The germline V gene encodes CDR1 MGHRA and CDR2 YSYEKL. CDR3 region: CASSHPGRNTDTQYF. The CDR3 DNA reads TGCGCCAGCAGCCACCCCGGTAGAAACACAGATACGCAGTATTTT.

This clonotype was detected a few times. The CDR3, as DNA: TGCAGTGCTAGTTTCACAAACCAAGAGACCCAGTACTTC. Amino acids: CSASFTNQETQYF. This chain links TRBV20-1 with TRBJ2-5; D unclear. Trimming left V 3 bases short and J 0 bases short, with 8 bases between. The CDR3 consists of 13 residues. The germline V gene encodes CDR1 DFQATT and CDR2 SNEGSKA (reference sequence).

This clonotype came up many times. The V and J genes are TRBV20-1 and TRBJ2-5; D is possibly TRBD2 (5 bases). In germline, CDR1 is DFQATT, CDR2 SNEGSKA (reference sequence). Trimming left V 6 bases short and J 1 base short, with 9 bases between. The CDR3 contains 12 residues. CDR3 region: CSARTFQETQYF. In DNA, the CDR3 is TGCAGTGCGAGGACTTTCCAAGAGACCCAGTACTTC.

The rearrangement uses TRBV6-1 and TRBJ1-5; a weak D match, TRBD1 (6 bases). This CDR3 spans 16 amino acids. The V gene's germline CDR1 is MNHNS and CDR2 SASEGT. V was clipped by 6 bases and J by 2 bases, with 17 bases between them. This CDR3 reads CASSRNVGGGNQPQHF. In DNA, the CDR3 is TGTGCCAGCAGCCGTAACGTAGGGGGGGGCAATCAGCCCCAGCATTTT.

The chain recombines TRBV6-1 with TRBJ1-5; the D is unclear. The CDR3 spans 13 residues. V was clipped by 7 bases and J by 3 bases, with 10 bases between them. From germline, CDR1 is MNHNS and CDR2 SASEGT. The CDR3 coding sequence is TGTGCCAGCATGGAACTCTTCAATCAGCCCCAGCATTTT. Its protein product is CASMELFNQPQHF.

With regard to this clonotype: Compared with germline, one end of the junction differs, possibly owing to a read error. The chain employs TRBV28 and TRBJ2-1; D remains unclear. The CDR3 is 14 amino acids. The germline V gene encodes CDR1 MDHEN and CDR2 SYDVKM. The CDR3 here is CASRLVSSYNEQFF. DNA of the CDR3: TGTGCCAGCCGTTTAGTAAGCTCCTACAATGAGCAGTTCTTC. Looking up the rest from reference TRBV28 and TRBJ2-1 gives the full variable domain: DVKVTQSSRYLVKRTGEKVFLECVQDMDHENMFWYRQDPGLGLRLIYFSYDVKMKEKGDIPEGYSVSREKKERFSLILESASTNQTSMYLCASRLVSSYNEQFFGPGTRLTVL.

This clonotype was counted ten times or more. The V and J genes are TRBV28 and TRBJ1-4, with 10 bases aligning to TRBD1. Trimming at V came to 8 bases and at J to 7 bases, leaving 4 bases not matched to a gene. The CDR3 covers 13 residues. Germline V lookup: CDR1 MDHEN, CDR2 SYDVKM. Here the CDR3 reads CASFGQGVEKLFF. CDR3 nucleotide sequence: TGTGCCAGCTTTGGACAGGGGGTTGAAAAACTGTTTTTT.

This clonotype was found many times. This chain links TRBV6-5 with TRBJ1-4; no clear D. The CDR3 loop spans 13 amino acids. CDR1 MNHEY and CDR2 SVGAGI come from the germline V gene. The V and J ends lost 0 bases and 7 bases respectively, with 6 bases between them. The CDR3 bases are TGTGCCAGCAGTTACTCAGGGAGTGAAAAACTGTTTTTT. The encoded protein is CASSYSGSEKLFF.

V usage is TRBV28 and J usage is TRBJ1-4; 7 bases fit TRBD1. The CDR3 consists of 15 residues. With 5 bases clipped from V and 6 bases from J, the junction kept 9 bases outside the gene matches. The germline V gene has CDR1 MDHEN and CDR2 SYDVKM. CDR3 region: CASSGEGAGDEKLFF. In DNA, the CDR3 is TGTGCCAGCAGTGGGGAGGGGGCAGGGGATGAAAAACTGTTTTTT.

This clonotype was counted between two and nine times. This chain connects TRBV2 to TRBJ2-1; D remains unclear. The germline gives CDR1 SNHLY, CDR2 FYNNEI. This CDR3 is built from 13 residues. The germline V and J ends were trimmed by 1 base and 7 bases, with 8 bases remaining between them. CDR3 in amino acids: CASSEGPPNEQFF. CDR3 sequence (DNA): TGTGCCAGCAGTGAAGGGCCCCCTAATGAGCAGTTCTTC.

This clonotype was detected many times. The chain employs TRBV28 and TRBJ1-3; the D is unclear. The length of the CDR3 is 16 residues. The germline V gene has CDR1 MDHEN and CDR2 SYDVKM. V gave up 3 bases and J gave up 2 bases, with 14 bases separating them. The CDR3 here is CASSFGENRAGNTIYF. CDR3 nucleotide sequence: TGTGCCAGCAGTTTCGGGGAGAATAGGGCTGGAAACACCATATATTTT.

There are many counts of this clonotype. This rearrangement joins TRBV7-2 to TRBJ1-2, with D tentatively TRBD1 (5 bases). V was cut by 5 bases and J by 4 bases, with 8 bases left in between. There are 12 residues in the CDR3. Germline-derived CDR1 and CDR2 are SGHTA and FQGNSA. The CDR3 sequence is CASSGHGYGYTF. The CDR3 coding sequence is TGTGCCAGCAGCGGACACGGCTATGGCTACACCTTC. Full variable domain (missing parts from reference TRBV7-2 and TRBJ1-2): GAGVSQSPSNKVTEKGKDVELRCDPISGHTALYWYRQSLGQGLEFLIYFQGNSAPDKSGLPSDRFSAERTGGSVSTLTIQRTQQEDSAVYLCASSGHGYGYTFGSGTRLTVV.

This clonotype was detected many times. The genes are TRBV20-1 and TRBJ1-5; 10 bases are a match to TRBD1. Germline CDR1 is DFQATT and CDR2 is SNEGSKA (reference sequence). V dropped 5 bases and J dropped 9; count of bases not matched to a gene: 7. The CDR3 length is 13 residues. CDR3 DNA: TGCAGTGCTGAGACAGGGGGCGGTCTGCCCCAGCATTTT. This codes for CSAETGGGLPQHF.